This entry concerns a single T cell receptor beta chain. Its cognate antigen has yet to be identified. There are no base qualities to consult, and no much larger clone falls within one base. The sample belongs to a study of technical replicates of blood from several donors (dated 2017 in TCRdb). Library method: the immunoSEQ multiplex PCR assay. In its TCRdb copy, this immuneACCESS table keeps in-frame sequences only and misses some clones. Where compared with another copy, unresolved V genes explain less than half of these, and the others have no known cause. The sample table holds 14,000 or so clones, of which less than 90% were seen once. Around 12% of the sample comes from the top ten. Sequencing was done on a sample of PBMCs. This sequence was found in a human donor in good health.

The sequenced DNA: TGTGCCAGCAGTGAAGTGCAGGGCCTTAATGAAAAACTGTTTTTT. It specifies CASSEVQGLNEKLFF. The chain is encoded by TRBV2 joined to TRBJ1-4, with TRBD1 as a weak D call on 5 bases. Trimming at the junction amounts to 1 base on V and 4 bases on J, and the germline ends lie 10 bases apart. The germline V gene specifies SNHLY as CDR1 and FYNNEI as CDR2. Reading from cysteine to phenylalanine, the CDR3 counts 15 amino acids. The kept DNA is CDR3 alone, 45 bases in frame from the first base.